The entry below describes one T cell receptor (beta chain). The sample belongs to a study of T-cell reconstitution after alpha-beta-depleted transplantation in children. Unique molecular identifiers were incorporated into the prepared TCRbeta library. From the PCR reads, TCRdb called clonotypes with MiXCR, one entry per CDR3 protein. The sample records about 610,000 distinct CDR3 sequences, about 11% being singletons. V dropped 6 bases and J dropped 0 bases, with 9 bases sitting between them. Looked up from germline, CDR1 is ENHRY and CDR2 is SYGVKD. The length of the CDR3 is 13 residues. This TCR was recovered from a human donor who donated a stem cell graft to a child with acute myeloid leukemia. The gene calls are TRBV10-3 and TRBJ2-7; D is possibly TRBD1 (5 bases). Material: PBMCs from the stem cell graft donor, obtained from the stem cell graft. CDR3 DNA: TGTGCCATCAGGAAGGACACCTCCTACGAGCAGTACTTC. Amino acid sequence: CAIRKDTSYEQYF.